A single sample is the source of the 6 T cell receptor beta chains below, sequenced in a study of blood T cell repertoires in COVID-19 (dated by TCRdb to the early 2020s). Receptors were amplified or captured by the immunoSEQ multiplex PCR assay. This immuneACCESS table, as held by TCRdb, lists in-frame sequences with V and J called but not all clones. Of the missing ones, under half trace to an unresolved V gene in checked studies; the others have no known cause. The sample records 350,000 or so clones, about 90% of which are singletons. The ten largest clones add up to approximately 1% of the sample. The sample comprised PBMCs or T cells enriched from blood (not recorded which). These receptors came from a woman younger than 45 who had been exposed to COVID-19.

The V gene is TRBV5-1, the J gene TRBJ2-1, with TRBD2 as a possible D gene (5 bases). The V and J ends lost 0 bases and 5 bases respectively, with 12 bases between them. Germline CDR1 is SGHRS and CDR2 is YFSETQ. The CDR3 is 15 amino acids. The CDR3 DNA reads as TGCGCCAGCAGCTTGGTTCTAGCACGCCACAATGAGCAGTTCTTC. Translated: CASSLVLARHNEQFF.

The rearrangement uses TRBV11-3 and TRBJ2-5; no clear D. CDR1 is SGHNT and CDR2 is YENEEA in the germline V gene. The CDR3 is made up of 13 amino acids. The V end was cut by 0 bases, the J end by 3 bases, with 5 bases between. The CDR3 loop reads CASSLEYKETQYF. CDR3 coding DNA: TGTGCCAGCAGCTTAGAATATAAAGAGACCCAGTACTTC.

The chain combines TRBV12-5 with TRBJ1-1; tentatively, D is TRBD1 (6 bases). This CDR3 has 15 residues. Trimming pared 4 bases from V and 6 bases from J, leaving 18 bases between. Germline V gene sequence: CDR1 LGHNT, CDR2 FRNRAP. CDR3 region: CASGSLPGEGAEAFF. The CDR3 nucleotides read TGTGCTAGTGGTTCGCTCCCAGGGGAAGGCGCTGAAGCTTTCTTT.

The CDR3: CASSSSGRAGETQYF. The CDR3 DNA sequence: TGTGCCAGTAGTAGCAGCGGGAGGGCCGGAGAGACCCAGTACTTC. This chain connects TRBV19 to TRBJ2-5; 10 bases agree with TRBD2. Germline V CDR1 and CDR2: LNHDA, SQIVND (reference sequence). The CDR3 length is 15 residues. V shed 4 bases and J 4 bases; nucleotides not matched to a gene: 6.

This sequence joins TRBV6-2 or TRBV6-3 and TRBJ1-2; D is unclear. Trimming took off 0 bases at V and 3 bases at J, with 11 bases between the two ends. Germline CDR1 is MNHEY and CDR2 is SVGEGT. The CDR3 consists of 15 residues. Written as DNA, the CDR3 is TGTGCCAGCAGTTACTCAGGCCCGGCGGACTATGGCTACACCTTC. Protein: CASSYSGPADYGYTF.

The CDR3 nucleotides read TGTGCCAGCAGTTTAGGACAGACTGAAGCTTTCTTT. As protein: CASSLGQTEAFF. The chain recombines TRBV28 with TRBJ1-1; TRBD1 might be the D (6 bases). The CDR3 has 12 residues. Germline V lookup: CDR1 MDHEN, CDR2 SYDVKM. The V and J ends lost 2 bases and 5 bases respectively, with 6 bases between them.